These 18 T cell receptor beta chains originate from one sample sequenced in a study of OX40 agonist ivuxolimab in advanced cancers. The protocol was immunoSEQ multiplex PCR, while the TCRdb copy is restricted to in-frame clones and leaves out a portion. The table includes approximately 90,000 clones, approximately 88% detected once. The specimen was CD4+ or CD8+ T cells sorted from blood, collected in a trial of the OX40 agonist ivuxolimab. The receptors originated from an adult with an advanced solid tumor such as melanoma, head and neck, liver or kidney cancer.

The chain recombines TRBV7-3 with TRBJ1-1, with D possibly matching TRBD1 (6 bases). The ends were cut back, 5 bases at V and 4 bases at J, with 17 bases in the middle. CDR3 size: 15 residues. Germline values: CDR1 SGHTA, CDR2 FQGTGA. This CDR3 is CASSPNAIQGTEAFF. The CDR3 region has the DNA TGTGCCAGCAGCCCCAACGCCATACAGGGCACTGAAGCTTTCTTT.

The V call is TRBV28, the J call TRBJ2-3, with 7 nucleotides matching TRBD2. Germline CDR1 and CDR2: MDHEN and SYDVKM. With V trimmed by 3 bases and J by 5 bases, 5 bases remained unmatched. The CDR3 totals 14 residues. DNA for the CDR3: TGTGCCAGCAGTTTGGGACTACCGTTAGATACGCAGTATTTT. This gives the protein CASSLGLPLDTQYF.

The genes are TRBV19 and TRBJ2-3; weak D call: TRBD1 (5 bases). In germline, CDR1 is LNHDA, CDR2 SQIVND (reference sequence). The CDR3 spans 14 residues. V gave up 2 bases and J gave up 6 bases, with 12 bases separating them. CDR3 DNA: TGTGCCAGTAGTATAATGATGTCAGGGGATACGCAGTATTTT. This gives the protein CASSIMMSGDTQYF.

As for this clone: This same CDR3 is encoded by further DNA sequences in the sample. The gene calls are TRBV5-4 and TRBJ2-5; D call uncertain. Germline assignment: CDR1 SGHNT and CDR2 YYREEE (reference sequence). CDR3 length: 13 amino acids. V gave up 0 bases and J gave up 4 bases, with 7 bases separating them. CDR3 amino acids: CASSLAGGETQYF. CDR3 nucleotide sequence: TGTGCCAGCAGCTTGGCCGGCGGAGAGACCCAGTACTTC.

The rearrangement uses TRBV5-1 and TRBJ1-6; weak D call: TRBD1 (5 bases). Trimming pared 0 bases from V and 7 bases from J, leaving 11 bases between. The CDR3 sequence is 15 residues long. Germline assignment: CDR1 SGHRS and CDR2 YFSETQ. The CDR3 loop is CASSLGGDQNSPLHF. CDR3 nucleotide sequence: TGCGCCAGCAGCTTGGGAGGGGACCAAAATTCACCCCTCCACTTT. The full variable domain, with the rest looked up from reference TRBV5-1 and TRBJ1-6, is KAGVTQTPRYLIKTRGQQVTLSCSPISGHRSVSWYQQTPGQGLQFLFEYFSETQRNKGNFPGRFSGRQFSNSRSEMNVSTLELGDSALYLCASSLGGDQNSPLHFGNGTRLTVT.

V usage is TRBV19 and J usage is TRBJ2-1; TRBD1 or TRBD2 may be the D gene (5 bases each). The CDR3 is 15 amino acids. V was cut by 9 bases and J by 5 bases, with 20 bases left in between. Looked up from germline, CDR1 is LNHDA and CDR2 is SQIVND (reference sequence). The CDR3 coding sequence is TGTGCCAGCACCCGGGACCCAGCATCCAACAATGAGCAGTTCTTC. Amino acids: CASTRDPASNNEQFF.

The V call is TRBV5-3, the J call TRBJ2-1, with TRBD2 matching over 9 bases. TRBV5-3 is an open reading frame, and its role is uncertain. This CDR3 comprises 13 residues. CDR3 sequence: CALKAGGHNEQFF. The CDR3 coding sequence is TGTGCTCTTAAAGCGGGGGGTCACAATGAGCAGTTCTTC.

The V gene is TRBV6-1, the J gene TRBJ1-6; no clear D gene. The CDR3 runs 14 residues. CDR1 MNHNS and CDR2 SASEGT come from the germline V gene. V lost 4 bases, J lost 7 bases, and 11 bases lay in between. CDR3 in amino acids: CASSVEPQNSPLHF. The CDR3 nucleotides are TGTGCCAGCAGTGTCGAGCCACAAAATTCACCCCTCCACTTT.

This clone was observed a few times. This rearrangement joins TRBV5-4 to TRBJ2-1, with TRBD2 as a possible D gene (5 bases). V was trimmed by 4 bases and J by 5 bases, leaving 13 bases between them. The CDR3 is 14 residues long. Per germline, CDR1 SGHNT and CDR2 YYREEE (reference sequence). This chain's CDR3 is CASSGRGADNEQFF. The DNA for the CDR3 is TGTGCCAGCAGCGGACGGGGAGCGGACAATGAGCAGTTCTTC.

The V and J genes are TRBV7-9 and TRBJ2-3; 7 nucleotides agree with TRBD2. The CDR3 totals 15 residues. The trim removed 3 bases at V and 2 bases at J, leaving 5 bases unmatched. Germline assignment: CDR1 SEHNR and CDR2 FQNEAQ (reference sequence). The CDR3 DNA reads TGTGCCAGCAGCTTGTGGGCGGGGGACACAGATACGCAGTATTTT. Protein product: CASSLWAGDTDTQYF. Together with reference TRBV7-9 and TRBJ2-3, the CDR3 gives the full variable domain: DTGVSQNPRHKITKRGQNVTFRCDPISEHNRLYWYRQTLGQGPEFLTYFQNEAQLEKSRLLSDRFSAERPKGSFSTLEIQRTEQGDSAMYLCASSLWAGDTDTQYFGPGTRLTVL.

This clone was detected a few times. The rearrangement joins TRBV5-1 to TRBJ1-1; D ambiguous. The CDR3 is 13 residues long. Per the germline V gene, CDR1 is SGHRS and CDR2 is YFSETQ. With 0 bases removed from V and 4 bases from J, the gap between germline ends came to 7 bases. The CDR3 protein is CASSLGQITEAFF. In nucleotides, the CDR3 is TGCGCCAGCAGCTTGGGACAAATCACTGAAGCTTTCTTT.

The rearrangement joins TRBV5-3 to TRBJ2-5; no clear D gene. TRBV5-3 belongs to the ORF category, with a function that is uncertain. This CDR3 is built from 15 residues. V lost 7 bases to trimming and J lost 5 bases, with 21 bases between them. Here the CDR3 reads CARQPGRAGVETQYF. CDR3 nucleotides: TGTGCCAGACAGCCTGGACGGGCTGGGGTGGAGACCCAGTACTTC.

J is TRBJ2-5 and V is TRBV7-3; the D gene is possibly TRBD2 (6 bases). Deletions cut 2 bases from V and 4 bases from J, with 8 bases between. The CDR3 extends over 13 amino acids. The V gene's germline CDR1 is SGHTA and CDR2 FQGTGA. The CDR3 loop reads CASSLVGGETQYF. In nucleotides, the CDR3 is TGTGCCAGCAGCTTAGTGGGGGGAGAGACCCAGTACTTC.

This clone was counted once. This chain joins TRBV28 and TRBJ2-5; D gene uncertain. V was shortened by 7 bases and J by 0 bases, with 3 bases between the two germline ends. Germline CDR1 and CDR2: MDHEN and SYDVKM. The CDR3 runs 11 residues. CDR3 sequence reads: CASTDQETQYF. The CDR3 nucleotides are TGTGCCAGCACGGACCAAGAGACCCAGTACTTC.

The chain links TRBV19 to TRBJ1-5; D is unclear. Germline V gives CDR1 LNHDA, CDR2 SQIVND (reference sequence). The CDR3 length is 16 residues. Trimming removed 3 bases from V and 2 bases from J, with 14 bases in between. Here the CDR3 reads CASSMNAVRGNQPQHF. CDR3 DNA sequence: TGTGCCAGTAGTATGAATGCCGTGAGGGGCAATCAGCCCCAGCATTTT.

V gene TRBV6-4 combines with J gene TRBJ2-3, with 11 bases fitting TRBD2. From germline, CDR1 is MRHNA and CDR2 SNTAGT. This CDR3 comprises 15 residues. The trim removed 4 bases at V and 9 bases at J, leaving 9 bases unmatched. The CDR3 region has the DNA TGTGCCAGCAGTGGCCGGGGGACTAGCGGAGAGACGCAGTATTTT. Its translation: CASSGRGTSGETQYF.

The genes are TRBV29-1 and TRBJ2-7; 7 bases are shared with TRBD2. V trimming: 3 bases; J trimming: 0 bases; junction bases outside the gene matches: 5. This CDR3 is 14 amino acids long. CDR1 SQVTM and CDR2 ANQGSEA come from the germline V gene. The CDR3 protein is CSVDGASGSYEQYF. CDR3 coding DNA: TGCAGCGTTGATGGCGCTAGCGGCTCCTACGAGCAGTACTTC.

As DNA, the CDR3 is TGTGCCAGCAGCTTAGGGGCAGGCTCCTACGAGCAGTACTTC. Its translation: CASSLGAGSYEQYF. The V gene is TRBV7-2, the J gene TRBJ2-7, with D unclear. Germline CDR1 SGHTA, CDR2 FQGNSA. V lost 1 base and J lost 0, with 7 bases in between. The CDR3 consists of 14 residues.